The 16 T cell receptor beta chains given below trace back to one sample, sequenced in a study of beta chain features in type 1 diabetes. The entirety of the isolated RNA underwent reverse transcription, so expressed TCRB transcripts were sequenced. TCRdb's table, derived via immunoSEQ multiplex PCR, lists solely in-frame clones and lacks some. The data hold about 150,000 clones, with about 10% observed a single time. The sequencing sample was made of central memory CD4+ T cells from blood. These receptors all come from a man in his late teens or twenties in good health.

This clone came up a few times. This rearrangement joins TRBV4-1 to TRBJ1-4; TRBD1 might be the D (5 bases). The CDR3 loop spans 14 amino acids. Trimming removed 4 bases at V and 0 bases at J, with 6 bases between. Germline V gives CDR1 MGHRA, CDR2 YSYEKL. The CDR3 sequence: CASSRQSTNEKLFF. The CDR3 DNA is TGCGCCAGCAGCCGACAGTCAACTAATGAAAAACTGTTTTTT.

This clone was counted once. The junction differs from germline at one of its ends, possibly a read error. V usage is TRBV29-1 and J usage is TRBJ2-7; maybe TRBD2 (6 bases). CDR3 size: 13 residues. CDR1 and CDR2 (germline): SQVTM, ANQGSEA. The DNA of the CDR3 is TGCAGCGTTGAAGATGACGGAGGGAACGAGCAGGACTTC. Encoded protein: CSVEDDGGNEQDF.

This sequence joins TRBV5-6 and TRBJ1-2; D call uncertain. The CDR3 sequence is 13 residues long. The V end was cut by 0 bases, the J end by 8 bases, with 11 bases between. Germline V gene data show CDR1 as SGHDT and CDR2 as YYEEEE. The CDR3 sequence: CASSLGRLGGYTF. The CDR3, as DNA: TGTGCCAGCAGCTTGGGCAGGCTCGGAGGCTACACCTTC. Complete variable domain (other parts from reference TRBV5-6 and TRBJ1-2): DAGVTQSPTHLIKTRGQQVTLRCSPKSGHDTVSWYQQALGQGPQFIFQYYEEEERQRGNFPDRFSGHQFPNYSSELNVNALLLGDSALYLCASSLGRLGGYTFGSGTRLTVV.

Here the CDR3 reads CASSRRPGTGADEQYF. CDR3 nucleotides: TGCGCCAGCAGCCGACGTCCCGGGACAGGGGCCGACGAGCAGTACTTC. The chain recombines TRBV5-1 with TRBJ2-7, with 10 bases identical to TRBD1. V lost 4 bases to trimming and J lost 5 bases; unmatched junction nucleotides: 12. The germline V gene encodes CDR1 SGHRS and CDR2 YFSETQ. The CDR3 contains 16 residues.

In this sample, this clone turned up a few times. CDR3 sequence: CASSLAGSTGELFF. CDR3 in DNA: TGCGCCAGCAGCTTGGCGGGGTCGACCGGGGAGCTGTTTTTT. V and J are TRBV5-1 and TRBJ2-2; D is perhaps TRBD2 (5 bases). The CDR3 consists of 14 residues. In germline, CDR1 is SGHRS, CDR2 YFSETQ. V lost 0 bases and J 5 bases, leaving 8 bases between the germline ends.

In this sample, this clone turned up a few times. The chain combines TRBV7-9 with TRBJ2-7; D unresolved. The germline V gene has CDR1 SEHNR and CDR2 FQNEAQ (reference sequence). V lost 5 bases to trimming and J lost 2 bases, with 13 bases between them. CDR3 length: 14 residues. The CDR3 sequence is CASSPSAATYEQYF. As DNA, the CDR3 is TGTGCCAGCAGCCCCTCGGCGGCGACCTACGAGCAGTACTTC.

This clone was found a few times. This chain uses TRBV29-1 with TRBJ2-7; TRBD2 might be the D (5 bases). Deletions cut 5 bases from V and 7 bases from J, with 15 bases between. CDR1 is SQVTM, CDR2 ANQGSEA, per germline. This CDR3 spans 12 amino acids. The CDR3 loop reads CSVTLRGGEQYF. The DNA of the CDR3 is TGCAGCGTTACTCTCCGAGGAGGTGAGCAGTACTTC.

This clone was detected ten times or more. The chain employs TRBV21-1 and TRBJ2-1; TRBD1 is the table's D call and was not checked against the DNA. TRBV21-1 is classified as a pseudogene. The CDR3 has 15 residues. The CDR3 protein is CASSKAGTGYNEQFF. For the CDR3, the DNA is TGTGCCAGCAGCAAAGCCGGGACAGGATACAATGAGCAGTTCTTC.

The chain links TRBV10-3 to TRBJ1-5, with TRBD1 matching over 8 bases. The ends lost 6 bases at V and 7 bases at J; junction bases unmatched: 8. Germline values: CDR1 ENHRY, CDR2 SYGVKD. CDR3 size: 14 residues. CDR3 loop: CAIRPDRVDQPQHF. DNA for the CDR3: TGTGCCATCAGACCGGACAGGGTCGACCAGCCCCAGCATTTT.

This chain uses TRBV7-9 with TRBJ1-4; D call uncertain. The CDR3 has 14 amino acids. The germline V and J ends were trimmed by 1 base and 3 bases, with 6 bases remaining between them. Germline CDR1 SEHNR, CDR2 FQNEAQ (reference sequence). The CDR3 bases are TGTGCCAGCAGCTTAGGGGCCCCTAATGAAAAACTGTTTTTT. It specifies CASSLGAPNEKLFF.

J is TRBJ1-1 and V is TRBV11-2; D is unresolved. The ends were cut back, 4 bases at V and 5 bases at J, with 11 bases in the middle. The CDR3 length is 13 residues. Germline V lookup: CDR1 SGHAT, CDR2 FQNNGV. The CDR3 region is CASSSLGGTEAFF. CDR3 in DNA: TGTGCCAGCAGCTCTCTAGGTGGGACTGAAGCTTTCTTT.

This chain connects TRBV6-1 to TRBJ2-7; TRBD1 aligns across 7 bases. The CDR3 covers 15 residues. The germline V gene has CDR1 MNHNS and CDR2 SASEGT. V dropped 2 bases and J dropped 2; count of bases not matched to a gene: 6. DNA for the CDR3: TGTGCCAGCAGTGAATGGCAGGGGGACCCCTACGAGCAGTACTTC. Amino acids: CASSEWQGDPYEQYF.

The chain links TRBV15 to TRBJ1-5; 10 nucleotides align to TRBD1. V shed 3 bases and J 3 bases; nucleotides not matched to a gene: 8. CDR3 size: 17 residues. Per the germline V gene, CDR1 is LNHNV and CDR2 is YYDKDF (reference sequence). The CDR3 reads CATSSPRTGGINQPQHF. The CDR3 bases are TGTGCCACCAGCAGCCCCAGGACAGGGGGGATCAATCAGCCCCAGCATTTT.

This clone occurred once. The chain carries TRBV7-9 and TRBJ2-5, with 8 bases matching TRBD1. V lost 6 bases to trimming and J lost 2 bases; unmatched junction nucleotides: 14. The CDR3 loop spans 17 amino acids. Germline lookup yields CDR1 SEHNR and CDR2 FQNEAQ (reference sequence). The CDR3 sequence: CASSLSDGQGYQETQYF. The DNA of the CDR3 is TGTGCCAGCAGTTTAAGCGACGGACAGGGTTATCAAGAGACCCAGTACTTC.

The chain combines TRBV6-6 with TRBJ1-5; D possibly corresponds to TRBD1 (6 bases). The CDR3 runs 13 residues. Germline V lookup: CDR1 MNHNY, CDR2 SVGAGI (reference sequence). Trimming removed 8 bases at V and 4 bases at J, with 12 bases between. In DNA form, the CDR3 reads TGTGCCAGCGAAAGCAGGGGAAATCAGCCCCAGCATTTT. Its protein is CASESRGNQPQHF.

This clone showed up just a few times. The rearrangement uses TRBV5-4 and TRBJ2-1, with 7 bases aligning to TRBD2. Germline V gene sequence: CDR1 SGHNT, CDR2 YYREEE (reference sequence). This CDR3 is 16 amino acids long. V trimming: 0 bases; J trimming: 7 bases; junction bases outside the gene matches: 10. The CDR3 sequence is CASSLVAGVGSNEQFF. CDR3 bases: TGTGCCAGCAGCTTGGTGGCGGGGGTGGGTTCAAATGAGCAGTTCTTC.